This record concerns one T cell receptor (beta chain) sequence. Antigen unknown. These data originate in a study of cytomegalovirus exposure and HLA in healthy donors. Study-wide results and limits: A later analysis found that most CMV-associated TCR beta chains appeared HLA-restricted. When the data were analyzed later, several of the most significant clusters appeared to be linked to common viral pathogens. With later analysis, a missense DCLRE1C variant became linked to TCR beta V- and J-gene trimming. TCR beta V segments were, for the most part, productive about 87% or about 30% of the time in an earlier analysis.

Germline CDR1 reads KGHSH; CDR2 reads LQKENI. V shed 0 bases and J 1 base; nucleotides not matched to a gene: 4. This CDR3 has 17 residues. PCR used 60 Vbeta primers and 13 Jbeta primers. Produced via immunoSEQ multiplex PCR; TCRdb's table is partial and in-frame only. The sample table includes 35,000 to 45,000 clones. The chain recombines TRBV18 with TRBJ2-3, with 10 bases aligning to TRBD2. What was sequenced was PBMCs. The sequence was collected from a male donor in good health and CMV-seronegative. CDR3 sequence reads: CASSPPGSGRGTDTQYF. The DNA of the CDR3 is TGTGCCAGCTCACCACCGGGCAGCGGGAGGGGCACAGATACGCAGTATTTT.